The source of this TCR beta chain is a study of PD-1 blockade in classical Hodgkin lymphoma. Brentuximab vedotin exposure varied, and every patient relapsed after autologous stem cell transplantation. Using immunoSEQ multiplex PCR, the repertoire was profiled, and TCRdb retains in-frame clones only, with some absent. The table has 30,000 to 45,000 clones, 75% to 90% seen once. This CDR3 comprises 17 residues. V lost 1 base and J lost 4, with 18 bases in between. CDR1 LNHDA and CDR2 SQIVND come from the germline V gene (reference sequence). The chain is built from TRBV19 and TRBJ2-3; D possibly corresponds to TRBD2 (6 bases). Sequences were derived from peripheral blood mononuclear cells (PBMCs), sampled at baseline. This TCR derives from a human donor with classical Hodgkin lymphoma. The CDR3 region has the DNA TGTGCCAGTAGTATAGGGCCAAGGAGGGTCCGTGCAGATACGCAGTATTTT. It translates to CASSIGPRRVRADTQYF.